This T cell receptor (beta chain) was profiled in a study of cytomegalovirus exposure and HLA in healthy donors. The PCR was carried out with 60 Vbeta primers and 13 Jbeta primers. Measured with immunoSEQ multiplex PCR; TCRdb has only the in-frame clones, and not every one. The data hold 150,000 or so clones, with just under 75% observed a single time. Study results and limitations: Among TCR sequences, most were rare, though some public TCRs appeared in many donors.

This clone turned up a few times. Its antigen is unidentified. Germline V gene sequence: CDR1 MDHEN, CDR2 SYDVKM. Trimming cost V 2 bases and J 4 bases; bases outside gene matches: 6. The CDR3 is 15 residues long. This sequence originates from a woman between 18 and 29 years old in good health and CMV-seronegative. Sample: PBMCs. The chain employs TRBV28 and TRBJ1-2; 8 positions agree with TRBD1. The CDR3 sequence is CASSLVTGGVYGYTF. DNA of the CDR3: TGTGCCAGCAGTTTAGTCACAGGGGGGGTCTATGGCTACACCTTC.